The 2 T cell receptor beta chains below come from one sample, sequenced in a study of OX40 agonist ivuxolimab in advanced cancers. The protocol was immunoSEQ multiplex PCR, while the TCRdb copy is restricted to in-frame clones and leaves out a portion. Among 50,000 to 60,000 clones, about 89% were seen once, and the ten largest hold about 1%. The sample consisted of CD4+ or CD8+ T cells sorted from blood, taken in a trial of the OX40 agonist ivuxolimab. All receptors come from an adult with an advanced solid tumor such as melanoma, head and neck, liver or kidney cancer.

This chain joins TRBV7-9 and TRBJ2-3; 11 bases align to TRBD2. The junction had 5 bases not matched to a gene; V was cut back by 5 bases and J by 4 bases. The CDR3 is 15 residues long. The germline V gene encodes CDR1 SEHNR and CDR2 FQNEAQ (reference sequence). The CDR3 nucleotides are TGTGCCAGCAGCGTTAGCGGGAGGGGGCCAGATACGCAGTATTTT. Protein: CASSVSGRGPDTQYF.

This CDR3 is CASSKGQNTDTQYF. CDR3 in DNA: TGCGCCAGCAGCAAGGGACAGAACACAGATACGCAGTATTTT. V usage is TRBV4-3 and J usage is TRBJ2-3; 7 nucleotides agree with TRBD1. The CDR3 loop spans 14 amino acids. CDR1 and CDR2 (germline): LGHNA, YSLEER. Trimming took 5 bases from V and 2 from J; bases not matched to a gene: 4.